This T cell receptor (beta chain) was sequenced during a study of cytomegalovirus exposure and HLA in healthy donors. Primers for the PCR totalled 60 Vbeta and 13 Jbeta. TCRdb's copy holds only in-frame clones and misses some; the assay was immunoSEQ multiplex PCR. With approximately 120,000 clones in the sample, the ten largest clones hold around 2.4%. Per germline, CDR1 LGHNA and CDR2 YSLEER. The CDR3 covers 16 residues. Trimming removed 2 bases at V and 3 bases at J, with 15 bases between. The sequenced sample was PBMCs. The receptor was derived from a man aged 40-49 years in good health and CMV-seronegative. J is TRBJ2-3 and V is TRBV4-3, with D possibly matching TRBD2 (5 bases). The DNA of the CDR3 is TGCGCCAGCAGCCAAATTCTAGGAGGACGAACAGATACGCAGTATTTT. This sequence encodes CASSQILGGRTDTQYF.